Here is one T cell receptor (beta chain) with its context. Only one count was recorded for this clone. There is no known antigen for this receptor. No much larger clone exists at a distance of one base, and base qualities are not known. At the junction V is shortened by 2 bases and J by 10 bases, with 14 bases in between. The CDR3 goes from the cysteine to the phenylalanine over 14 residues. Of all the DNA, just the CDR3 is kept, 42 bases in frame from base 1. According to the germline V gene, CDR1 reads SNHLY and CDR2 reads FYNNEI. These data come from a study of shared clonotypes between healthy human individuals (TCRdb year 2020). About the study as a whole: The cohort included three men and a couple of women between 18 and 49 years of age. For each donor, CD4 naive and CD4 memory were each run on three plates, CD8 naive on two plates, and CD8 memory on one plate. To estimate repertoire size and how much clonotype sharing occurs between individuals, the study deeply sequenced the blood TCR repertoires of several healthy adults. Different laboratories and diverse techniques were used to prepare libraries and sequence TCR repertoires, to increase sequencing depth and limit assay-specific biases. Between about 0.85 and 9.5 billion PBMCs per donor were obtained by leukapheresis. Beyond this particular receptor, the publication reports: Roughly 5% of naive CD4, approximately 3.7% of naive CD8, about 2.1% of memory CD4, and 0.4% of memory CD8 clonotypes were shared across a handful of donors. Estimated clonotype richness was generally larger for naive than for memory subsets. Sampling was restricted to blood, and TCR repertoires in tissues likely differ from the TCR repertoires found in blood. Incomplete sequencing was indicated by rarefaction of sorted-subset datasets, despite the large sequencing depth. Pairwise subsampling led to the expectation that sequencing depth would affect the degree of clonotype sharing among donors. Higher generation probabilities were observed for clonotypes shared by all four sorted-subset donors than for non-shared clonotypes. The small number of donors limited the genetic and exposure-history diversity represented.

TCR CDR3 regions were amplified from genomic DNA by multiplex PCR using the deep immunoSEQ assay. For each cell subset, the extracted genomic DNA was distributed evenly across all wells of several immunoSEQ 96-well plates, and each plate served as one replicate. For sorted subsets, each replicate PCR was loaded with approximately 200 ng genomic DNA, equivalent to approximately 33,000 T cell genomes. Purified libraries were measured with a Qubit 3.0 fluorometer, size-checked on a Bioanalyzer 2100, and measured again with the KAPA Library Quantification kit. Every immunoSEQ 96-well plate was sequenced on a separate single-read 150-cycle Illumina NextSeq 550 flow cell. Processing in the source paper ran as follows. Because the immunoSEQ output held only junctional sequences and lacked quality scores, the filtering could not match the filtering applied to full-length reads. To assign V/J genes and CDR3, sequences were annotated against IMGT germline references using PyIR, a Python wrapper for IgBLAST v1.9. Reads were removed for weak V/J assignments (E-value above 1e-6), missing CDR3, stop codons, out-of-frame junctions, or ambiguous translated residues. V3J clonotypes were defined as sequences sharing an identical inferred V gene, J gene, and CDR3 amino acid sequence. To compute the percentage overlap between repertoires, the number of shared unique clonotypes was divided by the size of the smaller repertoire. Three approaches were used to assess repertoire richness: RTK rarefaction, the Chao1 estimator, and Recon v2.1 estimates of unobserved clonotypes. Generation probabilities were computed with OLGA for all TCRbeta clonotypes obtained by the gDNA method from several donors. TCRdb mirrors the immuneACCESS table, restricted to in-frame sequences. Some clones are absent from its copies; in checked studies, under half trace to an unresolved V gene, and the reason for the others is unknown. The D gene and trimming were derived from the DNA, and the V and J assignments and clone size from that table. The sample contains around 2,000,000 clones, about 95% of them found a single time. The top ten clonotypes cover more than 0.1% of the sample.

Donors were healthy HIV-negative adults with no recently reported acute infections or vaccinations. Every donor was a Caucasian adult residing in Nashville, Tennessee, USA. CD4+ T cells were enriched through magnetic negative selection, after which naive cells were positively selected on CD45RA and the remaining negative fraction served as the memory subset. Blood was collected by leukapheresis, and PBMCs were isolated by Ficoll-Histopaque density gradient centrifugation and then cryopreserved in liquid nitrogen vapor phase. Purity and quantity of every magnetically sorted T cell population were checked by analytical flow cytometry. Genomic DNA was isolated from every sorted fraction and measured by UV absorbance on a Nanodrop 2000c.

This TCR came from a man younger than 35 in good health. Sequenced input: naive CD4+ T cells sorted from blood. The sample's cell subset or site, from its label and the paper: CD45RA+ positively selected. The chain is made from TRBV2 and TRBJ1-4; the D gene cannot be resolved reliably. The bases are TGTGCCAGCAGTGAATACACAGTTAGTGGAAAACTGTTTTTT. Protein translation: CASSEYTVSGKLFF.